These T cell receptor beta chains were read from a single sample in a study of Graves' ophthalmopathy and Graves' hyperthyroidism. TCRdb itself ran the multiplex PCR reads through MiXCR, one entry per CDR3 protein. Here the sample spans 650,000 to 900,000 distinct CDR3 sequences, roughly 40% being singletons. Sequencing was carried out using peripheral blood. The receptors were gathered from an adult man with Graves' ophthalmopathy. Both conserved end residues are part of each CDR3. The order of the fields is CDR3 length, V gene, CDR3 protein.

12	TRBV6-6	CTAAVEPYEQYF
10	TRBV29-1	CSSTLTEAFF
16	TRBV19	CASSIGRGTLNYGYTF
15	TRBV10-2	CASIPQGGSTDTQYF
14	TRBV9	CASSVGGGGETQYF
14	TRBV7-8	CASSLVRQNTEAFF
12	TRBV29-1	CSGEGGNTEAFF
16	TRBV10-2	CASSESGRGHQETQYF
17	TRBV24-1	CASSLSGTGNWGNTIYF
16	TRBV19	CASSNHRGRGNQPQHF
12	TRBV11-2	CASSSNRVGQYF
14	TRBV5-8	CASSPGGLEETQYF
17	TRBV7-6	CASSLARWDRGRGTQYF
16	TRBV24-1	CATKPTQGNGNQPQHF
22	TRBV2	CASRDWTSVERSPTAYQETQYF
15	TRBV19	CASSHNEGSDYGYTF
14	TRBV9	CASSHGGGQETQYF
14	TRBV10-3	CAISESSGNQPQHF
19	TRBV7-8	CASSLVVGGRRRGTGELFF
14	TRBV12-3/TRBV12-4	CASSEWESQETQYF
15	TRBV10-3	CASSRTGTSTDTQYF
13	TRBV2	CASSRTGINGYTF
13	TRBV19	CASRTGGNTEAFF
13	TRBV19	CASSIMGSQEQYF
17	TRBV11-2	CASSFYSGGPNTGELFF
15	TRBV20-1	CSARALQGLGDEQYF
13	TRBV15	CATSSTRGDEQYF
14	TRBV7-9	CASSPAGSQYEQYF
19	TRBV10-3	CAISELILGQGEANYGYTF
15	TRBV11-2	CASSLDSASNYGYIF
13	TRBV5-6	CASSLTGDFEQYF
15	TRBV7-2	CASSLDGGPQGHQYF
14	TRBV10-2	CATLRDTQNTEAFF
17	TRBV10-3	CAIRRSVRQTNTGELFF
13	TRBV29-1	CSVDYTAQETQYF
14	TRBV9	CASSVGGGDETQYF
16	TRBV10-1	CASSADRNGLNYGYTF
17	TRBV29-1	CSVEGDRGDSSSYEQYF
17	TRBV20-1	CSARGPLADANTGELFF
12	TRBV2	CASSEFYYGYTF
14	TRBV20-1	CSASSGQAGQPQHF
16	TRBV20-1	CSAPRGAHSGANVLTF
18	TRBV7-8	CASSLVVRAGTASYEQYF
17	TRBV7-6	CASSLVVQGTSGYEQYF
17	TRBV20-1	CSAPILSGETNTGELFF
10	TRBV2	CASKAGELFF
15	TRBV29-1	CSVEALPSGKETQYF
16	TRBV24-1	CASSRTGTGSSYEQYF
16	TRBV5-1	CASSLGTGMRGNTIYF
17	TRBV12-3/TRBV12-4	CASSSKYGGAFYQPQHF